This T cell receptor beta chain emerged from a study of PD-L1 blockade in urothelial cancer. Whole-study context: The patients had undergone anywhere from 0 to 3 prior chemotherapy regimens. Analysis of the blood was performed 3 weeks (second dose) and 6 weeks after treatment start.

The assay was immunoSEQ multiplex PCR, and TCRdb's table has in-frame clones only and misses some. Of some 77,000 clones in the sample, about nine tenths were seen once. V lost 6 bases to trimming and J lost 9 bases; unmatched junction nucleotides: 13. CDR3 length: 14 residues. Germline V gene sequence: CDR1 SGHVS, CDR2 FNYEAQ. The sample here was PBMCs, taken around atezolizumab (anti-PD-L1) treatment. The chain employs TRBV7-6 and TRBJ2-5, with 7 bases identical to TRBD2. The sequence was obtained from a woman between 65 and 79 years old with urothelial cancer. CDR3 in DNA: TGTGCCAGCAGTACCACTAGCGTTGTTTCGGCCCAGTACTTC. Translating it yields CASSTTSVVSAQYF.